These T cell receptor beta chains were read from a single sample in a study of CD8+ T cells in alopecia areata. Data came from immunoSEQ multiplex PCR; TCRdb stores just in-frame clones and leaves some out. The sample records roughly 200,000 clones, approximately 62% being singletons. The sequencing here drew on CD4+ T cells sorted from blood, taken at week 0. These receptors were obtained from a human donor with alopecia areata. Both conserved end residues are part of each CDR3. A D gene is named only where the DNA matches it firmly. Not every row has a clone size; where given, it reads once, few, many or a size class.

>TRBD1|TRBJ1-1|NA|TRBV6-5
TGTGCCAGCAGTTACTACAGGGGGCGAATTGGTACTGAAGCTTTCTTT
CASSYYRGRIGTEAFF
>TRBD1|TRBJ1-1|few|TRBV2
TGTGCCAGCAGGGGACAGCTAATAAACACTGAAGCTTTCTTT
CASRGQLINTEAFF
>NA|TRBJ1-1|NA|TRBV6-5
TGTGCCAGCAGTCGGACAAGCGTCGGCACTGAAGCTTTCTTT
CASSRTSVGTEAFF
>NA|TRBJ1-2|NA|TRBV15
TGTGCCACCAGCAGCCCAGAAACTAACTATGGCTACACCTTC
CATSSPETNYGYTF
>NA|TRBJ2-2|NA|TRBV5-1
TGCGCCAGCAGCTTCACCGGGACTGCGAACACCGGGGAGCTGTTTTTT
CASSFTGTANTGELFF
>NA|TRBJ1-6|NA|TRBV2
TGTGCCAGCAGTGAACTGGCAGGGACAAGGTCACCCCTCCACTTT
CASSELAGTRSPLHF
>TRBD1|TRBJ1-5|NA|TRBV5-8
TGTGCCAGCAGCCAGGGACAGGGGGACAATCAGCCCCAGCATTTT
CASSQGQGDNQPQHF
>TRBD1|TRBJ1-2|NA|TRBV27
TGTGCCAGCAGTTCGACAGGGGGAAGAAGCTATGGCTACACCTTC
CASSSTGGRSYGYTF
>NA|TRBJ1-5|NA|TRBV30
TGTGCCTGGAGTGTGGAGGCTAATCAGCCCCAGCATTTT
CAWSVEANQPQHF
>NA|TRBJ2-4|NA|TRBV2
TGTGCCAGCATCCAGGGCCCCCGAGGGATTCAGTACTTC
CASIQGPRGIQYF
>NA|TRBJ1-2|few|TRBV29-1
TGCAGCGTTGAACCGCGCAGCTATGGCTACACCTTC
CSVEPRSYGYTF
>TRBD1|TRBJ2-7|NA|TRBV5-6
TGTGCCAGCAGCCTGGGACAGAACTCCTACGAGCAGTACTTC
CASSLGQNSYEQYF
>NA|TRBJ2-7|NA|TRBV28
TGTGCCAGCAGCCGGGACACAAAATACGAGCAGTACTTC
CASSRDTKYEQYF
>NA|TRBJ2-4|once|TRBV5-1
TGCGCCAGCAGCTTACAGGGTAGGAACATTCAGTACTTC
CASSLQGRNIQYF
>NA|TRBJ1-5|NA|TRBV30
TGTGCCTGGAGTCTAAGGCTATCTAATCAGCCCCAGCATTTT
CAWSLRLSNQPQHF
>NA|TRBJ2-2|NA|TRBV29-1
TGCAGCGCGCTTGGACGGACGAACACCGGGGAGCTGTTTTTT
CSALGRTNTGELFF
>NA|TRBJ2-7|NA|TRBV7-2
TGTGCCAGCAGCTTAGGGGTGGGGGCGAGCTCCTACGAGCAGTACTTC
CASSLGVGASSYEQYF
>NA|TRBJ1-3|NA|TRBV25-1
TGTGCCAGCAGTCAAACTGGGGTCTCTGGAAACACCATATATTTT
CASSQTGVSGNTIYF
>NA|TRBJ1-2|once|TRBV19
TGTGCCAGTAGTAGGACAGAACATGGCTACACCTTC
CASSRTEHGYTF
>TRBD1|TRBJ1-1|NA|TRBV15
TGTGCCACCAGCAGAGAGCCGCGGGACAGGGTAGGGAACACTGAAGCTTTCTTT
CATSREPRDRVGNTEAFF
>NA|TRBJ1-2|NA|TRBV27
TGTGCCAGCAGAACGGGACAAGCTAACTATGGCTACACCTTC
CASRTGQANYGYTF
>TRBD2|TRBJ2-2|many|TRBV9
TGTGCCAGCAGCGTAGTAGAGCGGGGATTGACCGGGGAGCTGTTTTTT
CASSVVERGLTGELFF
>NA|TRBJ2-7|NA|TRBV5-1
TGCGCCAGCAGCGGAACCAGTGGGGGGCCCGAGCAGTACTTC
CASSGTSGGPEQYF
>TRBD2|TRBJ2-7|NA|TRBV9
TGTGCCAGCTCTAGCGGGGCCCTCTACGAGCAGTACTTC
CASSSGALYEQYF
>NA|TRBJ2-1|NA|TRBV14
TGTGCCAGCAGCTCCAATCCCCGGGCCTACAATGAGCAGTTCTTC
CASSSNPRAYNEQFF
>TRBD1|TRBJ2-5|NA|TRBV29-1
TGCAGCGCCCAGCCGGGACAGGGGGACCAAGAGACCCAGTACTTC
CSAQPGQGDQETQYF
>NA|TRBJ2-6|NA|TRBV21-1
TGTGCCAGCAGCAAAGCCCCACCGGCGCCTTTCGATGTCCTGACTTTC
CASSKAPPAPFDVLTF
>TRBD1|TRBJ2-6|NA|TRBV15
TGTGCCACCAGAGAGGGGGCCACTGGGGCCAACGTCCTGACTTTC
CATREGATGANVLTF
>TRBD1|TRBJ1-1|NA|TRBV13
TGTGCCAGCAGCATAAGGACAGGGACGTTGAACACTGAAGCTTTCTTT
CASSIRTGTLNTEAFF
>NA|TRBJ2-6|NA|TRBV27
TGTGCCAGCAGTGACAGAAGACCCATCTCTGGGGCCAACGTCCTGACTTTC
CASSDRRPISGANVLTF
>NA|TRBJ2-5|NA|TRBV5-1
TGCGCCAGCAGCTTGAAAGGTCTGGAGACCCAGTACTTC
CASSLKGLETQYF
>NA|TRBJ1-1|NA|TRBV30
TGTGCCTGGAGAGTTTCGGGGAGCGGCACTGAAGCTTTCTTT
CAWRVSGSGTEAFF
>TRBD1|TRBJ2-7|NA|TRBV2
TGTGCCAGCAGCGCGAGGCTTGGACAGGGGGAGGGCTACGAGCAGTACTTC
CASSARLGQGEGYEQYF
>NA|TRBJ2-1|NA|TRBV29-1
TGCAGCGTTTATCCCGAGGTGTCCAATGAGCAGTTCTTC
CSVYPEVSNEQFF
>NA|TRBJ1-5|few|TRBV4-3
TGCGCCAGCAGCCAAGAGGGGGGGATCAATCAGCCCCAGCATTTT
CASSQEGGINQPQHF
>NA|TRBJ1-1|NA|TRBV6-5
TGTGCCAGCAGGTACTCGACACAGGGGAACACTGAAGCTTTCTTT
CASRYSTQGNTEAFF
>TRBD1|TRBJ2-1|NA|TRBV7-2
TGTGCCAGCAGCGAGACAGGGGCCTCCTACAATGAGCAGTTCTTC
CASSETGASYNEQFF
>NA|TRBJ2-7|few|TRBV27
TGTGCCAGCAGTCCCCAGACAGGACCCTACGAGCAGTACTTC
CASSPQTGPYEQYF
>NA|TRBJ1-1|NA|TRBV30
TGTGCCTGGAGCTATAGACGGGAAGCTTTCTTT
CAWSYRREAFF
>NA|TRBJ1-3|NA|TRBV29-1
TGCAGCGTCCCGGGACCCCATGGAAACACCATATATTTT
CSVPGPHGNTIYF
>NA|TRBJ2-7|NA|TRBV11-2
TGTGCCAGCAGTATAGGAGCCTACGAGCAGTACTTC
CASSIGAYEQYF
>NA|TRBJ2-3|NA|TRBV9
TGTGCCAGCAGCGTAGGTAGCACAGATACGCAGTATTTT
CASSVGSTDTQYF
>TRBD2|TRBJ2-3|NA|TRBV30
TGTGCCTGGGGCGGGAGCACGCAGTATTTT
CAWGGSTQYF
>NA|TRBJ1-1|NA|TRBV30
TGTGCCTGGAGTAGCGGGGGTAGAACTGAAGCTTTCTTT
CAWSSGGRTEAFF
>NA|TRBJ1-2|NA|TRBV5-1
TGCGCCAGCAGCCCTTCTCCAGGGAACGGCTACACCTTC
CASSPSPGNGYTF
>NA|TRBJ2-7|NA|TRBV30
TGTGCCTGGAGTTTCCAGGTTGCCTACGAGCAGTACTTC
CAWSFQVAYEQYF
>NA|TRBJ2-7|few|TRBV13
TGTGCCAGCAGCGGAAGCGGGCCGAGCTCCTACGAGCAGTACTTC
CASSGSGPSSYEQYF
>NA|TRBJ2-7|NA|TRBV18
TGTGCCAGCTCACCGACAGGAACCTACGAGCAGTACTTC
CASSPTGTYEQYF
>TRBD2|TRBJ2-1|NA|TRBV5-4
TGTGCCAGCAGCGACCCGACTAGCCTGAGGTACAATGAGCAGTTCTTC
CASSDPTSLRYNEQFF
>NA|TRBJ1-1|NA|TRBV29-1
TGCAGCGTTAAGTCCACTGAAGCTTTCTTT
CSVKSTEAFF
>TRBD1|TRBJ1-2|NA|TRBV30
TGTGCCTGGAGTTTTCCTTTCCGACAGGGGAAATCTGGCTACACCTTC
CAWSFPFRQGKSGYTF
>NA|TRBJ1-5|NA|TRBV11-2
TGTGCCAGCAGCTTAGATAGGGATCAGCCCCAGCATTTT
CASSLDRDQPQHF
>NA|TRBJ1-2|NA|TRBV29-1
TGCAGCGTTGAAGTGGGCGGCTATGGCTACACCTTC
CSVEVGGYGYTF
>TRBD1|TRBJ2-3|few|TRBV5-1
TGCGCCAGCAGCCTGGAACGGACAGGAGGTTACACAGATACGCAGTATTTT
CASSLERTGGYTDTQYF
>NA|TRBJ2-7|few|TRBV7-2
TGTGCCAGCAAGATTGGCCCCTCCTCCTCCTACGAGCAGTACTTC
CASKIGPSSSYEQYF
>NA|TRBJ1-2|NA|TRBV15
TGTGCCACCAGCAGAGTATCCACCTATGGCTACACCTTC
CATSRVSTYGYTF
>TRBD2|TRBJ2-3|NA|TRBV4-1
TGCGCCAGCAGCATCGACGCGGGGGACCGCACAGATACGCAGTATTTT
CASSIDAGDRTDTQYF